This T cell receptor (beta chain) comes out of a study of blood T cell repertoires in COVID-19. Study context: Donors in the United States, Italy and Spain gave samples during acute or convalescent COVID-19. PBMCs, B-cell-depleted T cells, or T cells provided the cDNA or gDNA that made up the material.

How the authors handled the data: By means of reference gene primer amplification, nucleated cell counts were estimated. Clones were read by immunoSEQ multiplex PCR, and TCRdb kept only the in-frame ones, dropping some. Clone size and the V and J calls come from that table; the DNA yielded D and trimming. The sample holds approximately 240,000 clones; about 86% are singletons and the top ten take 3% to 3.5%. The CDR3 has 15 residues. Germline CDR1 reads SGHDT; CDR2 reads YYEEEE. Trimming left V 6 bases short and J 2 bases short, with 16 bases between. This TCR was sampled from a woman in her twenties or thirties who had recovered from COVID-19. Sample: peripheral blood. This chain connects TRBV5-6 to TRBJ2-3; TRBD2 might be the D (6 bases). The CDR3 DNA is TGTGCCAGCAAGGAGGGCGAGGACTTCACAGATACGCAGTATTTT. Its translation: CASKEGEDFTDTQYF.